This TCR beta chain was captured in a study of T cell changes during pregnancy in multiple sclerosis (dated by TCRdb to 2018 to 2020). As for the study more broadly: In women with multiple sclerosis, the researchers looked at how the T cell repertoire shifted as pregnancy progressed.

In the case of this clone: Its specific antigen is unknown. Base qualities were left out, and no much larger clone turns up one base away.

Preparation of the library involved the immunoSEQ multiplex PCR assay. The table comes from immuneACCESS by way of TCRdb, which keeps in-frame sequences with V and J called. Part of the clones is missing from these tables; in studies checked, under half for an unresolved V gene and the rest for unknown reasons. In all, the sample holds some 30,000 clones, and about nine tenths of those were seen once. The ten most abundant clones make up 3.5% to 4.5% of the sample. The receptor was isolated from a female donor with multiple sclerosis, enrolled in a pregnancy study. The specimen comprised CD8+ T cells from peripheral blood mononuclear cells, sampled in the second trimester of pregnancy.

Here the CDR3 is given as CASSEGAWLTYEQYF. In nucleotide form, the sequence is TGTGCCAGCAGTGAAGGGGCCTGGCTCACCTACGAGCAGTACTTC. The chain employs TRBV6-1 and TRBJ2-7; no D gene call is confident. V is pared back by 1 base and J by 2 bases, with 12 bases lying between the germline termini. There are 15 amino acids in the CDR3, from cysteine to phenylalanine inclusive. The DNA shown is the 45-base CDR3, in frame from base 1. Per the germline V gene, MNHNS is the CDR1 and SASEGT is the CDR2.